Each of the 16 T cell receptor beta chains below was sequenced from the same sample in a study of blood T cell repertoires in COVID-19. Only in-frame clones appear in the TCRdb table, and some are missing; sequencing was by immunoSEQ multiplex PCR. The sample includes tens of thousands of clones, 79% of them seen just once. Source material: peripheral blood. These receptors all stem from a man aged 60-69 years with acute or convalescent COVID-19.

This clone showed up just once. Additional DNA sequences in this sample encode the identical CDR3. The chain is built from TRBV28 and TRBJ2-5; possibly TRBD2 for D (7 bases). Per germline, CDR1 MDHEN and CDR2 SYDVKM. This CDR3 has 13 amino acids. The ends were cut back, 5 bases at V and 5 bases at J, with 12 bases in the middle. The CDR3 DNA reads as TGTGCCAGCAGTCTCAGGGGAGGGGAGACCCAGTACTTC. Protein: CASSLRGGETQYF.

This chain uses TRBV7-2 with TRBJ1-1, with D possibly matching TRBD1 (6 bases). Germline assignment: CDR1 SGHTA and CDR2 FQGNSA. This CDR3 region has 13 residues. Trimming removed 1 base at V and 6 bases at J, with 9 bases between. CDR3: CASSLGQEAEAFF. Here the CDR3 DNA reads TGTGCCAGCAGCTTAGGACAGGAGGCTGAAGCTTTCTTT.

This clone has only a few counts. The chain is built from TRBV5-1 and TRBJ2-2; tentatively, D is TRBD2 (6 bases). V lost 4 bases to trimming and J lost 1 base, with 11 bases between them. The germline V gene encodes CDR1 SGHRS and CDR2 YFSETQ. The CDR3 has 15 amino acids. The CDR3 coding sequence is TGCGCCAGCAGCGCCCTGGGGGGGAACACCGGGGAGCTGTTTTTT. This translates into CASSALGGNTGELFF.

The V call is TRBV18, the J call TRBJ1-1; D uncertain. Germline values: CDR1 KGHSH, CDR2 LQKENI. V lost 5 bases and J 2 bases, leaving 12 bases between the germline ends. CDR3 length: 14 residues. The CDR3 DNA is TGTGCCAGCTCAGTTCTCCAGGAAAACACTGAAGCTTTCTTT. Encoded protein: CASSVLQENTEAFF.

J is TRBJ2-2 and V is TRBV5-1, with 8 positions matching TRBD1. Germline lookup yields CDR1 SGHRS and CDR2 YFSETQ. This CDR3 has 16 amino acids. The J segment lost 5 bases and the V segment lost 0 bases, leaving 6 bases of the junction unmatched. CDR3 nucleotides: TGCGCCAGCAGCTTGGTTACAGGGGGAAGAACCGGGGAGCTGTTTTTT. It encodes CASSLVTGGRTGELFF.

This chain connects TRBV7-2 to TRBJ1-2; the match to TRBD1 covers 8 bases. The CDR3 length is 15 residues. V was pared by 2 bases and J by 1 base, with 3 bases of the junction left unmatched. The germline gives CDR1 SGHTA, CDR2 FQGNSA. The CDR3: CASSLWTGYNYGYTF. CDR3 bases: TGTGCCAGCAGCTTATGGACAGGGTATAACTATGGCTACACCTTC.

The rearrangement uses TRBV5-1 and TRBJ1-6, with unresolved D. In germline, CDR1 is SGHRS, CDR2 YFSETQ. The length of the CDR3 is 18 residues. Trimming stripped 0 bases from V and 6 bases from J, with 19 bases between. CDR3 region: CASSLDLIARGSNSPLHF. The CDR3 DNA is TGCGCCAGCAGCTTGGATTTGATTGCGCGGGGAAGTAATTCACCCCTCCACTTT.

This chain connects TRBV2 to TRBJ1-2; a possible D gene is TRBD1 (5 bases). V shed 6 bases and J shed 6 bases, with 14 bases lying between them. Germline V gives CDR1 SNHLY, CDR2 FYNNEI. This CDR3 has 13 residues. As DNA, the CDR3 is TGTGCCAGCAGGGGGACTTCAGGCCATGGCTACACCTTC. Protein product: CASRGTSGHGYTF.

The J gene is TRBJ1-6, the V gene TRBV28, with 10 nucleotides matching TRBD1. With 9 bases clipped from V and 9 bases from J, the junction kept 5 bases outside the gene matches. Germline CDR1 is MDHEN and CDR2 is SYDVKM. This CDR3 region has 13 residues. The CDR3 sequence is CASRRDRGSPLHF. The DNA of the CDR3 is TGTGCCAGTCGTCGGGACAGGGGTTCACCCCTCCACTTT.

The chain links TRBV27 to TRBJ2-1; 11 nucleotides agree with TRBD2. In germline, CDR1 is MNHEY, CDR2 SMNVEV (reference sequence). CDR3 length: 16 residues. With V trimmed by 10 bases and J by 4 bases, 12 bases remained unmatched. The DNA for the CDR3 is TGTGCCACCCTGCCTCCGGGACTAGCGGATTACAATGAGCAGTTCTTC. Translating it yields CATLPPGLADYNEQFF.

The rearrangement links TRBV19 to TRBJ1-1; 7 bases are a match to TRBD1. The CDR3 sequence is 13 residues long. CDR1 is LNHDA, CDR2 SQIVND, per germline (reference sequence). Losses at the gene ends were 5 bases for V and 4 bases for J; bases not matched to a gene: 4. The CDR3 loop reads CASSWGQLTEAFF. The DNA of the CDR3 is TGTGCCAGTAGTTGGGGACAGCTCACTGAAGCTTTCTTT. Full variable domain (remainder filled in from reference TRBV19 and TRBJ1-1): DGGITQSPKYLFRKEGQNVTLSCEQNLNHDAMYWYRQDPGQGLRLIYYSQIVNDFQKGDIAEGYSVSREKKESFPLTVTSAQKNPTAFYLCASSWGQLTEAFFGQGTRLTVV.

The chain recombines TRBV10-3 with TRBJ2-2; 7 bases fit TRBD2. CDR3 size: 17 residues. J was trimmed by 5 bases and V by 0 bases; bases with no gene match: 9. Germline CDR1 ENHRY, CDR2 SYGVKD. For the CDR3, the DNA is TGTGCCATCAGTGAGTCGACGGGGGGAGCGGATACCGGGGAGCTGTTTTTT. Amino acids: CAISESTGGADTGELFF.

The gene calls are TRBV20-1 and TRBJ2-7, with TRBD2 matching 11 bases. V lost 3 bases and J lost 2; bases outside the gene matches: 3. Germline V gene lookup returns CDR1 DFQATT and CDR2 SNEGSKA (reference sequence). This CDR3 is built from 14 residues. The CDR3 loop reads CSASGTSGAYEQYF. The CDR3 DNA is TGCAGTGCTAGTGGGACTAGCGGCGCCTACGAGCAGTACTTC.

The chain uses TRBV5-5 and TRBJ2-1; maybe TRBD2 (5 bases). Looked up from germline, CDR1 is SGHKS and CDR2 is YYEKEE (reference sequence). The CDR3 runs to 14 residues. V was shortened by 0 bases and J by 7 bases, with 11 bases between the two germline ends. The CDR3 DNA reads as TGTGCCAGCAGCTTGGCCGGGGTAGCTAATGAGCAGTTCTTC. Protein product: CASSLAGVANEQFF.

The chain combines TRBV2 with TRBJ2-1, with D hard to call. The V end lost 5 bases, the J end lost 0 bases, and 14 bases lay between the germline ends. Germline loops: CDR1 SNHLY, CDR2 FYNNEI. The CDR3 spans 16 residues. As DNA, the CDR3 is TGTGCCAGCAGTCCTCTAGTCGATACCTCCTACAATGAGCAGTTCTTC. This gives the protein CASSPLVDTSYNEQFF.

The chain joins TRBV4-1 to TRBJ1-2; 10 bases match TRBD1. The junction had 2 bases not matched to a gene; V was cut back by 2 bases and J by 2 bases. The CDR3 has 15 residues. Germline loops: CDR1 MGHRA, CDR2 YSYEKL. The CDR3 spells CASSQPGQGNYGYTF. The CDR3, as DNA: TGCGCCAGCAGCCAACCGGGACAGGGGAACTATGGCTACACCTTC.